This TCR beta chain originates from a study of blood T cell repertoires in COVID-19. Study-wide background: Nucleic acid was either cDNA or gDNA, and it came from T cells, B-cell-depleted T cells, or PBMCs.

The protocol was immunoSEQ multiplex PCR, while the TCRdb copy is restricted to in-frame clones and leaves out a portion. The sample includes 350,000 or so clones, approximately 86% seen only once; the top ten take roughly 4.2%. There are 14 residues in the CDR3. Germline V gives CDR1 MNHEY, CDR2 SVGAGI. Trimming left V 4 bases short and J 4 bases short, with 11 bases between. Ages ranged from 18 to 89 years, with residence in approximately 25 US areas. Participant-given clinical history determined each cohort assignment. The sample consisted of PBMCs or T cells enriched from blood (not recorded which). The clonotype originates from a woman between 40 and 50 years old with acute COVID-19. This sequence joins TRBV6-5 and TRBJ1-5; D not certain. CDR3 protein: CASSSGLPNQPQHF. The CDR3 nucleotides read TGTGCCAGCAGTTCCGGACTACCAAATCAGCCCCAGCATTTT.